This T cell receptor (beta chain) was profiled in a study of T cells in Graves' hyperthyroidism and ophthalmopathy. Study-wide points: Most expanded thyroid clonotypes above 0.001 also appeared in blood.

Using RNA transcripts as the source, TCR beta CDR3 regions were amplified. In the first-round RT-PCR of the TCR CDR3, the HTBI primer set was used. TCRdb re-called the multiplex PCR reads with MiXCR, one entry per CDR3 protein. The table lists about 690,000 distinct CDR3 sequences, 15% to 20% of them singletons. This clonotype was found many times. Its specificity is not known. Stable hyperthyroidism: no ophthalmopathy progression over 18 months of follow-up. Exclusions: uncontrolled infection, other autoimmune disease, pregnancy, lactation. Diagnostic assessment was based on clinical symptoms, serum thyroxine and TRAb, thyroid ultrasound and orbital computed tomography. Sequencing input: blood. This TCR was recovered from a man between 45 and 60 years old with Graves' hyperthyroidism.

As DNA, the CDR3 is TGTGCCAGCAGCTTAGATGGCGTCCAGCCCCAGCATTTT. Translated: CASSLDGVQPQHF. The chain combines TRBV7-2 with TRBJ1-5; unclear D gene. The V and J ends lost 1 base and 7 bases respectively, with 8 bases between them. Per the germline V gene, CDR1 is SGHTA and CDR2 is FQGNSA. This CDR3 region has 13 residues.